This T cell receptor (beta chain) was sequenced for a study of T-cell reconstitution after alpha-beta-depleted transplantation in children. Germline CDR1 and CDR2: MNHNS and SASEGT. With V trimmed by 6 bases and J by 7 bases, 11 bases remained unmatched. The CDR3 spans 14 residues. The TCRbeta library incorporated unique molecular identifiers. A single record per CDR3 protein comes from TCRdb applying MiXCR to the PCR reads. The data show around 490,000 distinct CDR3 sequences, 9.5% to 12% seen once. Comment on this clonotype: Its antigen is not identified.

The study, taken as a whole, reports: About two months after transplant, alpha-beta T cells reportedly came from several hundred expanded graft clones. Newly made T cells mostly supplied T-cell counts and diversity one year after transplant. Some patients' high day-60 TCRbeta diversity was attributed to recipient cells surviving conditioning.

The chain is built from TRBV6-1 and TRBJ2-5, with TRBD2 identical over 7 bases. The source of this sequence is a female patient between 2 and 15 years old who had a stem cell transplant for aplastic anemia, so the T cells may come from the graft donor. The material sequenced was PBMCs, mostly from graft donor cells, taken 180 days after TCRalphabeta/CD19-depleted stem cell transplant. The CDR3 loop reads CASRSSGPSGTQYF. CDR3 bases: TGTGCCAGCAGGTCTAGCGGACCTTCAGGGACCCAGTACTTC.